Reported below is one TCR beta chain. Clones were sequenced by immunoSEQ multiplex PCR, and TCRdb holds only the in-frame ones, with some missing. The sample records some 260,000 clones, about 86% being singletons. The data originate from a study of blood T cell repertoires in COVID-19. Across the whole study: The analysed material was cDNA or gDNA that came from T cells, B-cell-depleted T cells, or PBMCs.

This clonotype was sampled from an older man with acute or convalescent COVID-19. Source material: peripheral blood.

The DNA of the CDR3 is TGTGCCAGCAGCGACAGGGAGACCTTAAACACTGAAGCTTTCTTT. It translates to CASSDRETLNTEAFF. The J gene is TRBJ1-1, the V gene TRBV9, with D possibly being TRBD1 (6 bases). V lost 3 bases and J 2 bases, leaving 14 bases between the germline ends. This CDR3 is 15 amino acids long. The germline V gene encodes CDR1 SGDLS and CDR2 YYNGEE.